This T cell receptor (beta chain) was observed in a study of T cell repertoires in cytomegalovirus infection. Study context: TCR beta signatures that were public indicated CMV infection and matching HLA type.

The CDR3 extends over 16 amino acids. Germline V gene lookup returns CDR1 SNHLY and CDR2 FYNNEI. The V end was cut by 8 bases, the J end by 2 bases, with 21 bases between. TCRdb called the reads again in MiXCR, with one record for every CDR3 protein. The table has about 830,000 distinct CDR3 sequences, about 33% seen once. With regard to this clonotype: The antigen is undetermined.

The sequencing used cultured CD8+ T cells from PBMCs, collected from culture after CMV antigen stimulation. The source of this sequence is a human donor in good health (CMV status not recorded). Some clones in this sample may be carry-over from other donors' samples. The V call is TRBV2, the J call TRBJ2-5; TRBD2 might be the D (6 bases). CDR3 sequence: CASEGDSSEGQETQYF. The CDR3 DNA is TGTGCCAGCGAGGGAGACAGTTCGGAGGGTCAAGAGACCCAGTACTTC. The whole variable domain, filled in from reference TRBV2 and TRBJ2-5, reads EPEVTQTPSHQVTQMGQEVILRCVPISNHLYFYWYRQILGQKVEFLVSFYNNEISEKSEIFDDQFSVERPDGSNFTLKIRSTKLEDSAMYFCASEGDSSEGQETQYFGPGTRLLVL.